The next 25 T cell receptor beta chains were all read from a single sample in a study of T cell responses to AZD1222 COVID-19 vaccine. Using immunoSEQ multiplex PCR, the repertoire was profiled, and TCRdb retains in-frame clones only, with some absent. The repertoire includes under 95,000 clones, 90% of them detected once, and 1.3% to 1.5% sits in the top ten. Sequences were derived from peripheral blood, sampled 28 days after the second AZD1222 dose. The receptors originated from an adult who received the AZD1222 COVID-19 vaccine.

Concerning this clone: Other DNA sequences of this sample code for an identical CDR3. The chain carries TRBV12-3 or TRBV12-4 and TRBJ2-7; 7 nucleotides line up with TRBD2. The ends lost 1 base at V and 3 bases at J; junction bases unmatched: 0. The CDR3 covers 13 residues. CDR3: CASSLGGGYEQYF. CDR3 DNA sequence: TGTGCCAGCAGTTTAGGCGGGGGCTACGAGCAGTACTTC.

The CDR3 sequence is CASSLGTGGGQPQHF. CDR3 coding DNA: TGTGCCAGCAGTCTGGGGACAGGGGGCGGACAGCCCCAGCATTTT. The chain uses TRBV28 and TRBJ1-5; 12 bases match TRBD1. In germline, CDR1 is MDHEN, CDR2 SYDVKM. The V and J ends lost 5 bases and 7 bases, in that order; junction bases with no gene match: 6. This CDR3 is 15 amino acids long. Complete variable domain (other parts from reference TRBV28 and TRBJ1-5): DVKVTQSSRYLVKRTGEKVFLECVQDMDHENMFWYRQDPGLGLRLIYFSYDVKMKEKGDIPEGYSVSREKKERFSLILESASTNQTSMYLCASSLGTGGGQPQHFGDGTRLSIL.

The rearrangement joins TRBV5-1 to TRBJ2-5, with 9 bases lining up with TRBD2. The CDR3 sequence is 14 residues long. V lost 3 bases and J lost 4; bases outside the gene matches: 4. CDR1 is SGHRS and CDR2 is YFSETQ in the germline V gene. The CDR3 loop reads CASSSGTSLETQYF. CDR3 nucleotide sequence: TGCGCCAGCAGCTCGGGGACTAGCTTAGAGACCCAGTACTTC.

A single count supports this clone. CDR3 loop: CATSDLRTSGNEQFF. The CDR3 DNA sequence: TGTGCCACCAGTGACCTCAGGACTAGCGGAAATGAGCAGTTCTTC. This chain uses TRBV24-1 with TRBJ2-1, with 10 positions matching TRBD2. This CDR3 has 15 amino acids. Germline CDR1 reads KGHDR; CDR2 reads SFDVKD. Trimming removed 4 bases from V and 7 bases from J; junction bases left unmatched: 6.

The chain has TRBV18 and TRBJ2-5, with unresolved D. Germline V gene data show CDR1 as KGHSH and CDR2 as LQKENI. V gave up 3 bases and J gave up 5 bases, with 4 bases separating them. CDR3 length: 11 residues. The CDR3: CASSPTETQYF. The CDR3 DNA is TGTGCCAGCTCACCTACGGAGACCCAGTACTTC.

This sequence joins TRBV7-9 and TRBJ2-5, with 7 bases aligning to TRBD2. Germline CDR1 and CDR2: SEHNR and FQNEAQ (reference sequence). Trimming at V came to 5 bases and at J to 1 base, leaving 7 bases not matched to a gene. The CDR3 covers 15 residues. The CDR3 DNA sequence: TGTGCCAGCAGCCCGAGACTAGCCCCCCAAGAGACCCAGTACTTC. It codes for CASSPRLAPQETQYF.

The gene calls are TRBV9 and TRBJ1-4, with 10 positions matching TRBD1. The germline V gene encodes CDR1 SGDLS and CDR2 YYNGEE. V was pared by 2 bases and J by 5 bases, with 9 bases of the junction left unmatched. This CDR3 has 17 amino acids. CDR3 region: CASSVGPGQGWNEKLFF. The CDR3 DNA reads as TGTGCCAGCAGCGTGGGACCGGGACAGGGGTGGAATGAAAAACTGTTTTTT.

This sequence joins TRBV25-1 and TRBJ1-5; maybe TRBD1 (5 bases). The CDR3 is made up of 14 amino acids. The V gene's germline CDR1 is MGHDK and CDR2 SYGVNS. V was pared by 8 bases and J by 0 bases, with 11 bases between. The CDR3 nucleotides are TGTGCCAGCGCGGACATCGATAGCAATCAGCCCCAGCATTTT. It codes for CASADIDSNQPQHF.

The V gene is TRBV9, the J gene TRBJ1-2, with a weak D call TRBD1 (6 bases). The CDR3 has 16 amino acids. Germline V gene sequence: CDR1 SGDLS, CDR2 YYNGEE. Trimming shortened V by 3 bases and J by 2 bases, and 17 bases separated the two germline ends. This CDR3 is CASSADRLGTNYGYTF. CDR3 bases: TGTGCCAGCAGCGCAGACAGGTTAGGGACGAACTATGGCTACACCTTC.

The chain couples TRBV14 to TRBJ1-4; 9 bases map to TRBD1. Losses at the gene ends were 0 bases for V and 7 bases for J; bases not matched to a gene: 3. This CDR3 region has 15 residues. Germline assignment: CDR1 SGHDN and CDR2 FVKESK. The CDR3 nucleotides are TGTGCCAGCAGCCAAGAGACAGGGGGTACTGAAAAACTGTTTTTT. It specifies CASSQETGGTEKLFF.

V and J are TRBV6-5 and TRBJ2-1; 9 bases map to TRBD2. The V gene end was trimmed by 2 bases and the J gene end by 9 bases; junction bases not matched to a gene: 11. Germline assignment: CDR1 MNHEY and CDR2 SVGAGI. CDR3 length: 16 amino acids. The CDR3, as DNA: TGTGCCAGCAGTTACGGGGCTAGCGGGGCTTTCGGTGAGCAGTTCTTC. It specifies CASSYGASGAFGEQFF.

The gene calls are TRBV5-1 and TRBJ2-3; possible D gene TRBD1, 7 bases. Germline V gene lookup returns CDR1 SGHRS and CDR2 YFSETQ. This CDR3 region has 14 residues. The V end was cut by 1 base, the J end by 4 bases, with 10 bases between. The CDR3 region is CASSLRRGADTQYF. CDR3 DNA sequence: TGCGCCAGCAGCTTGCGCAGGGGGGCAGATACGCAGTATTTT. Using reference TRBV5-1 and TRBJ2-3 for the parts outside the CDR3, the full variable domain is KAGVTQTPRYLIKTRGQQVTLSCSPISGHRSVSWYQQTPGQGLQFLFEYFSETQRNKGNFPGRFSGRQFSNSRSEMNVSTLELGDSALYLCASSLRRGADTQYFGPGTRLTVL.

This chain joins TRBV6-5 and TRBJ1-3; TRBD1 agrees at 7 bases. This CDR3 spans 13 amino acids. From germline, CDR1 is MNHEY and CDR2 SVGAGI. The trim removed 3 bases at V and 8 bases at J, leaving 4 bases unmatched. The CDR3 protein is CASSYDREYTIYF. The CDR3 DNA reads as TGTGCCAGCAGTTATGACAGGGAATACACCATATATTTT.

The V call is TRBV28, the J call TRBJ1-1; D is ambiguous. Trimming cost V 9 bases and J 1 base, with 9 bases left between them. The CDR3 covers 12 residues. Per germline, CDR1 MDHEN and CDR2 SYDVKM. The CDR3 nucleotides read TGTGCCAGTGGTGGCTGGAACACTGAAGCTTTCTTT. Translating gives CASGGWNTEAFF.

CDR3 bases: TGTGCCAGCAGCTCAAGGCCGGGAATCAGGAACTATGGCTACACCTTC. This gives the protein CASSSRPGIRNYGYTF. The V and J genes are TRBV7-8 and TRBJ1-2; D is uncertain. V shed 4 bases and J shed 2 bases, with 17 bases lying between them. The CDR3 contains 16 residues. From germline, CDR1 is SGHVS and CDR2 FQNEAQ. The entire variable domain, with the rest obtained from reference TRBV7-8 and TRBJ1-2, is as follows: GAGVSQSPRYKVAKRGQDVALRCDPISGHVSLFWYQQALGQGPEFLTYFQNEAQLDKSGLPSDRFFAERPEGSVSTLKIQRTQQEDSAVYLCASSSRPGIRNYGYTFGSGTRLTVV.

The CDR3 sequence is CASSLRGRGGTDTQYF. CDR3 nucleotide sequence: TGTGCCAGTAGTCTCCGCGGGCGGGGAGGCACAGATACGCAGTATTTT. The chain couples TRBV19 to TRBJ2-3; a weak D match, TRBD2 (6 bases). Trimming removed 5 bases from V and 1 base from J, with 16 bases in between. Germline CDR1 and CDR2: LNHDA and SQIVND (reference sequence). CDR3 length: 16 residues.

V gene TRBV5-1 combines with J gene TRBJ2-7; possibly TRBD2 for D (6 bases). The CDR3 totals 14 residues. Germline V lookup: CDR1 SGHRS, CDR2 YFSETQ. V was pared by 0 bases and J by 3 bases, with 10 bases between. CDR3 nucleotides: TGCGCCAGCAGCTTGGCCCCGGGAGACTACGAGCAGTACTTC. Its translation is CASSLAPGDYEQYF.

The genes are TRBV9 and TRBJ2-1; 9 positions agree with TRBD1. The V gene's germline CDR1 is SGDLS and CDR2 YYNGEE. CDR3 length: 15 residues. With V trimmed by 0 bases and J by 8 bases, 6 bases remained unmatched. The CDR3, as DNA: TGTGCCAGCAGCGTAGGAGGACAGGGGTGGGATGAGCAGTTCTTC. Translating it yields CASSVGGQGWDEQFF.

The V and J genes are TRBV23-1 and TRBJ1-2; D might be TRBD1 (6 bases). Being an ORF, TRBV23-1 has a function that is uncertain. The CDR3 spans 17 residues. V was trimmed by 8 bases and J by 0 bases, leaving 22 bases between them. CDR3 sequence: CASSPRRTELTNYGYTF. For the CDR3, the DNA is TGCGCCAGCTCGCCCCGTCGGACAGAACTAACTAACTATGGCTACACCTTC.

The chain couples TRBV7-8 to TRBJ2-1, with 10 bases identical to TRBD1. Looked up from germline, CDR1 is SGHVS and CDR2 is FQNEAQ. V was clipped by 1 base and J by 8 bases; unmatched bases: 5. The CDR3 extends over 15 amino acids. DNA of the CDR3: TGTGCCAGCAGCTTAGGGGACAGGGGTTTCCATGAGCAGTTCTTC. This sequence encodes CASSLGDRGFHEQFF.

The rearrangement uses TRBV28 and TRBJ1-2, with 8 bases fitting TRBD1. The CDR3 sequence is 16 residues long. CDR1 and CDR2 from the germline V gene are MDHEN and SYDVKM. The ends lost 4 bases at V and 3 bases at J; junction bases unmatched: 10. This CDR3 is CASSSLDQGAYYGYTF. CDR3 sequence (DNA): TGTGCCAGCAGTTCCTTAGATCAGGGGGCCTACTATGGCTACACCTTC.

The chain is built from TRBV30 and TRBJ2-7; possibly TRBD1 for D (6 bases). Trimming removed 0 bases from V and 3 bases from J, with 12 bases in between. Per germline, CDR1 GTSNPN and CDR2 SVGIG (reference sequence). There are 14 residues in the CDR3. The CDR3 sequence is CAWSVGGYFYEQYF. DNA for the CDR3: TGTGCCTGGAGTGTTGGGGGCTACTTCTACGAGCAGTACTTC. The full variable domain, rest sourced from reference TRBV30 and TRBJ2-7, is SQTIHQWPATLVQPVGSPLSLECTVEGTSNPNLYWYRQAAGRGLQLLFYSVGIGQISSEVPQNLSASRPQDRQFILSSKKLLLSDSGFYLCAWSVGGYFYEQYFGPGTRLTVT.

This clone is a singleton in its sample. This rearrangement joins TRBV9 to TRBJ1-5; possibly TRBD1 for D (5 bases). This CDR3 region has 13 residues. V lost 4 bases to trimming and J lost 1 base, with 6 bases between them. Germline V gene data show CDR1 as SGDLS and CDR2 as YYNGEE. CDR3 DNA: TGTGCCAGCAGCAAGGGGAGCAATCAGCCCCAGCATTTT. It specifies CASSKGSNQPQHF.

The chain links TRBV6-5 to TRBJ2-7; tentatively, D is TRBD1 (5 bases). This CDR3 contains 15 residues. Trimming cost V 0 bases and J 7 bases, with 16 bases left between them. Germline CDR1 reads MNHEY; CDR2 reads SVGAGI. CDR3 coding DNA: TGTGCCAGCAGTTACTCGACCAGGGCCTTGGGTGAGCAGTACTTC. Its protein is CASSYSTRALGEQYF.

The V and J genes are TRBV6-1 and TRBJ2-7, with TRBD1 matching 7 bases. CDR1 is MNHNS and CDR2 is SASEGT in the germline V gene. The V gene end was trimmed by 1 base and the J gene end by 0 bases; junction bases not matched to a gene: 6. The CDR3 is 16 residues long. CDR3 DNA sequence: TGTGCCAGCAGTGAAGTTGGGACAGTCGGCTCCTACGAGCAGTACTTC. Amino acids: CASSEVGTVGSYEQYF.